The next 9 T cell receptor beta chains were all read from a single sample in a study of T cells in localized non-small cell lung cancer. The data were produced by immunoSEQ multiplex PCR, yet TCRdb's version contains in-frame clones alone and is incomplete. Of roughly 70,000 clones listed, about nine tenths were seen once; the top ten hold about a fifth. The source material was peripheral blood, sampled before any cancer treatment. These receptor sequences come from a male donor aged 60 or over with stage III squamous cell lung carcinoma.

As concerns this clone: In the same sample, other DNA sequences code for this CDR3. The chain carries TRBV6-5 and TRBJ1-5; 9 bases map to TRBD1. The CDR3 totals 15 residues. J lost 0 bases, V lost 5 bases, and 2 bases had no gene match. Germline CDR1 MNHEY, CDR2 SVGAGI. CDR3 amino acids: CASSRQGGSNQPQHF. CDR3 nucleotide sequence: TGTGCCAGCAGTCGACAGGGGGGTAGCAATCAGCCCCAGCATTTT.

This clone occurred a few times. The rearrangement joins TRBV7-9 to TRBJ1-2, with TRBD1 as a possible D gene (5 bases). Germline V lookup: CDR1 SEHNR, CDR2 FQNEAQ (reference sequence). The CDR3 is 15 amino acids. V was shortened by 6 bases and J by 0 bases, with 14 bases between the two germline ends. The CDR3 bases are TGTGCCAGCAGGAAAACAGGAGTAACTAACTATGGCTACACCTTC. Encoded protein: CASRKTGVTNYGYTF.

The V gene is TRBV10-1, the J gene TRBJ2-1; 9 nucleotides line up with TRBD2. Unmatched junction bases numbered 6, after V lost 0 bases and J lost 15 bases. Per the germline V gene, CDR1 is WNHNN and CDR2 is SYGVQD (reference sequence). The CDR3 loop spans 13 amino acids. The CDR3 bases are TGCGCCAGCAGTGAGTCCGGTAGCGGGGGACCGTTCTTC. Translation: CASSESGSGGPFF.

V and J are TRBV9 and TRBJ2-5, with 8 bases matching TRBD1. Trimming took 2 bases from V and 4 from J; bases not matched to a gene: 4. This CDR3 is built from 14 residues. Germline assignment: CDR1 SGDLS and CDR2 YYNGEE. The CDR3: CASSVRGTGETQYF. In DNA form, the CDR3 reads TGTGCCAGCAGCGTCCGAGGGACAGGAGAGACCCAGTACTTC.

This clone appeared a single time. This rearrangement joins TRBV28 to TRBJ1-5, with 7 bases identical to TRBD1. The CDR3 covers 15 residues. CDR1 and CDR2 from the germline V gene are MDHEN and SYDVKM. V shed 5 bases and J 5 bases; nucleotides not matched to a gene: 9. CDR3 in DNA: TGTGCCAGCAGTGGAACAGGGGTATTTGATCAGCCCCAGCATTTT. Encoded protein: CASSGTGVFDQPQHF.

The chain recombines TRBV4-3 with TRBJ2-2; TRBD1 aligns across 8 bases. This CDR3 region has 21 residues. The V gene end was trimmed by 3 bases and the J gene end by 7 bases; junction bases not matched to a gene: 25. Looked up from germline, CDR1 is LGHNA and CDR2 is YSLEER. The CDR3: CASSQSGRGRGLTRSGGELFF. The CDR3 DNA follows: TGCGCCAGCAGCCAGAGTGGTCGGGGCAGGGGGCTTACAAGGTCAGGCGGGGAGCTGTTTTTT.

The CDR3 DNA sequence: TGTGCCAGCAGTATCAGAGCGGGGGGGAACACCGGGGAGCTGTTTTTT. It specifies CASSIRAGGNTGELFF. V and J are TRBV7-2 and TRBJ2-2, with 9 positions matching TRBD2. The J segment lost 1 base and the V segment lost 6 bases, leaving 6 bases of the junction unmatched. The CDR3 extends over 16 amino acids. Per the germline V gene, CDR1 is SGHTA and CDR2 is FQGNSA.

This clone has just a few counts. The chain joins TRBV28 to TRBJ2-7; tentative D call: TRBD2 (6 bases). V was cut by 3 bases and J by 5 bases, with 11 bases left in between. Germline V CDR1 and CDR2: MDHEN, SYDVKM. This CDR3 has 13 residues. This CDR3 is CASSFWRGDEQYV. CDR3 DNA: TGTGCCAGCAGTTTTTGGCGGGGCGACGAGCAGTACGTC.

The chain uses TRBV5-4 and TRBJ2-7, with 10 positions matching TRBD1. Germline V gene data show CDR1 as SGHNT and CDR2 as YYREEE (reference sequence). There are 11 residues in the CDR3. CDR3: CARGQGDKLNV. CDR3 bases: TGTGCCAGAGGACAGGGGGACAAATTAAACGTC.